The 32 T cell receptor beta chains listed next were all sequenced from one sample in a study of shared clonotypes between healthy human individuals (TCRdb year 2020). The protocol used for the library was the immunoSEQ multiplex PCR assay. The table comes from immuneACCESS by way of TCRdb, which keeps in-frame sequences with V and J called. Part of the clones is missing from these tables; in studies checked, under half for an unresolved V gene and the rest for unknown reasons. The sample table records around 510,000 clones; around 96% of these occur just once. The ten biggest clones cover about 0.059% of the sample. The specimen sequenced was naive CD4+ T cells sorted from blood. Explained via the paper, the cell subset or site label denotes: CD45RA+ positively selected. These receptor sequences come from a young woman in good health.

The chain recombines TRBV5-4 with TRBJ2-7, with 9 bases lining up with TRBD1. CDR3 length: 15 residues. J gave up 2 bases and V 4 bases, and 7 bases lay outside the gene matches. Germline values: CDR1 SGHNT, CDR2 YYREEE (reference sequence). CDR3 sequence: CASSRGTGRPYEQYF. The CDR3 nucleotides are TGTGCCAGCAGCAGAGGGACAGGGCGCCCCTACGAGCAGTACTTC.

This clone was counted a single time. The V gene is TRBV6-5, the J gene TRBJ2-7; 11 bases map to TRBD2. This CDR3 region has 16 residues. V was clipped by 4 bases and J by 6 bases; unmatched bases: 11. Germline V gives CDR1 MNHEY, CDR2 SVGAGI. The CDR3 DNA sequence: TGTGCCAGCAGTTCCAGGACTAGCGGGCCCCTGAGCGAGCAGTACTTC. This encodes CASSSRTSGPLSEQYF.

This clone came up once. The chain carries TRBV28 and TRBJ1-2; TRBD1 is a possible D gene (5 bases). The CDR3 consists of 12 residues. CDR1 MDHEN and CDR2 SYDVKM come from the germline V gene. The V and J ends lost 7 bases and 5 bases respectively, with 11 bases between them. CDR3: CASNQGLYGYTF. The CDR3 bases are TGTGCCAGCAATCAGGGCTTGTATGGCTACACCTTC.

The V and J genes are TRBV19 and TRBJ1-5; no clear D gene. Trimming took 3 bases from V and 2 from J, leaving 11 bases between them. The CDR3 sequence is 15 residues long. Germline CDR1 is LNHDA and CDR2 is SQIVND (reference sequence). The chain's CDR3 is CASSMSGGRNQPQHF. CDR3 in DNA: TGTGCCAGTAGTATGTCAGGTGGACGCAATCAGCCCCAGCATTTT.

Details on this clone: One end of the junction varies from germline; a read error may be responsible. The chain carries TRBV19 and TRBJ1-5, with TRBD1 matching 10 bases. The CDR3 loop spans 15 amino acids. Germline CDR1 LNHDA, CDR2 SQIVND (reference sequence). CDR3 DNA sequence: TGTGCCAGTAGTATAGAGACAGGGGGCAATAAGCCCCAGCATTTT. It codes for CASSIETGGNKPQHF.

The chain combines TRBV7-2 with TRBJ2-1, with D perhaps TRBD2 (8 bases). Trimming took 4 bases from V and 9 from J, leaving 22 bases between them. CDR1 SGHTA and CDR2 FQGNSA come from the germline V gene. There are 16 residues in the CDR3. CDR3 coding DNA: TGTGCCAGCAGCTCCTACGGGAGGGGGCCAAAGGGTGAGCAGTTCTTC. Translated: CASSSYGRGPKGEQFF.

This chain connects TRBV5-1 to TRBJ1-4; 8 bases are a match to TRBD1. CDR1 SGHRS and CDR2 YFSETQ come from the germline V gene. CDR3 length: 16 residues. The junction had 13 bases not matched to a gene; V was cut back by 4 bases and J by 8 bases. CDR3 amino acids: CASSAGQGRELEKLFF. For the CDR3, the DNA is TGCGCCAGCAGCGCAGGACAGGGAAGAGAGTTGGAAAAACTGTTTTTT.

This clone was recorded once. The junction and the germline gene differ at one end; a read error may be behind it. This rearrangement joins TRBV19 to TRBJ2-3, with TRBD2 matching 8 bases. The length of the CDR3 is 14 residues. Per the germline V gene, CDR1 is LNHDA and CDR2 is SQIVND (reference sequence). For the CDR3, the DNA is TGTGCCACCTCCCAGGGACTAGGCACCGATACGCAGTATTTT. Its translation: CATSQGLGTDTQYF.

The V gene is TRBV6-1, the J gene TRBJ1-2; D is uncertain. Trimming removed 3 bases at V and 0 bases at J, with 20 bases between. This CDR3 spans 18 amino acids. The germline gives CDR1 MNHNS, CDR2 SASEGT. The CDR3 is CASSDGYWLSGTNYGYTF. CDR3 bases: TGTGCCAGCAGTGACGGCTACTGGCTAAGTGGCACTAACTATGGCTACACCTTC.

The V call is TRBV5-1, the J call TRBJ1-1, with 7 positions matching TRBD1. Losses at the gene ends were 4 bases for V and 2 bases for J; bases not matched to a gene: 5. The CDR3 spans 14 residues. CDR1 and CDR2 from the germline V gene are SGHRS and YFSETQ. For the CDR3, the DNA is TGCGCCAGCAGCCAACAGGGGATTAACACTGAAGCTTTCTTT. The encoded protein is CASSQQGINTEAFF.

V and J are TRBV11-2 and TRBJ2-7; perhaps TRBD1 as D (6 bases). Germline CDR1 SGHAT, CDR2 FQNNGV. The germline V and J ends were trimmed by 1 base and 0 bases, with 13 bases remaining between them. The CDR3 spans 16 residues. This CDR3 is CASSLGVGTFSYEQYF. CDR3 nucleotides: TGTGCCAGCAGCTTAGGTGTCGGGACATTCTCCTACGAGCAGTACTTC.

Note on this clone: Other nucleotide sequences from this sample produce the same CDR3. The CDR3 region is CASSGLAGGYEQYF. Written as DNA, the CDR3 is TGTGCCAGCTCGGGACTAGCGGGAGGGTACGAGCAGTACTTC. The chain uses TRBV11-2 and TRBJ2-7; 16 nucleotides agree with TRBD2. Germline-derived CDR1 and CDR2 are SGHAT and FQNNGV. The length of the CDR3 is 14 residues. After removal of 8 bases from V and 4 bases from J, the junction contained 2 bases not matched to a gene.

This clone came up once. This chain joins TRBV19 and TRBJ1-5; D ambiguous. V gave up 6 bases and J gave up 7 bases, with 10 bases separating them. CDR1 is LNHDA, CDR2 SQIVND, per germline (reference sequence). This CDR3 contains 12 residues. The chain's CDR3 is CASSLKRQPQHF. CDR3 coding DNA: TGTGCCAGTAGCCTTAAAAGGCAGCCCCAGCATTTT. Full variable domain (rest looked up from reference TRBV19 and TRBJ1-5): DGGITQSPKYLFRKEGQNVTLSCEQNLNHDAMYWYRQDPGQGLRLIYYSQIVNDFQKGDIAEGYSVSREKKESFPLTVTSAQKNPTAFYLCASSLKRQPQHFGDGTRLSIL.

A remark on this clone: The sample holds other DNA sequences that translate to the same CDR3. CDR3 residues: CASSPDRDQPQHF. The CDR3 nucleotides read TGTGCCAGCTCCCCCGACAGGGATCAGCCCCAGCATTTT. The chain employs TRBV18 and TRBJ1-5, with 7 bases that match TRBD1. CDR3 size: 13 residues. Trimming at V came to 6 bases and at J to 5 bases, leaving 4 bases not matched to a gene. CDR1 is KGHSH and CDR2 is LQKENI in the germline V gene.

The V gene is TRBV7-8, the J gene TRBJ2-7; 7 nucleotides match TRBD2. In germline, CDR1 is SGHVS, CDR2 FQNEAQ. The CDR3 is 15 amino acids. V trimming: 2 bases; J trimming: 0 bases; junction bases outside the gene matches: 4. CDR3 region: CASSLFRGVSYEQYF. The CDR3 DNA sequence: TGTGCCAGCAGCTTATTTCGGGGGGTCTCCTACGAGCAGTACTTC.

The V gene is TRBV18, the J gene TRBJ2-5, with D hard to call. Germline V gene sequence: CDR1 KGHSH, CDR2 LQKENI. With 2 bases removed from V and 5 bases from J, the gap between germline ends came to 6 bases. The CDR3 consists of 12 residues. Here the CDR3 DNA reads TGTGCCAGCTCACCATTCGACGAGACCCAGTACTTC. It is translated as CASSPFDETQYF.

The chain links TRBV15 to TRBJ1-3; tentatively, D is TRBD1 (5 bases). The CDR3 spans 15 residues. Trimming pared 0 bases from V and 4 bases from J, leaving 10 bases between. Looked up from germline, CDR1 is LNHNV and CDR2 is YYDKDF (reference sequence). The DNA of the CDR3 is TGTGCCACCAGCAGAGAATACGGGGGAGGAAACACCATATATTTT. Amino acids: CATSREYGGGNTIYF.

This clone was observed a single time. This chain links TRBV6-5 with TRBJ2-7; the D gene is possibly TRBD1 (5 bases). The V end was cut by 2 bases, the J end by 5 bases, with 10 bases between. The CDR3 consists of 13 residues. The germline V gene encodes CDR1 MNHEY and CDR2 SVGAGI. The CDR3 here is CASSYERGHEQYF. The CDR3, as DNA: TGTGCCAGCAGTTACGAAAGGGGCCACGAGCAGTACTTC.

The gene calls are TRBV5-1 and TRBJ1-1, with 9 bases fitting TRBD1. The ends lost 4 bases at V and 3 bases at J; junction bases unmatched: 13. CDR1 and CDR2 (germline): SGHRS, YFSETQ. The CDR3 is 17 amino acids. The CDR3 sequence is CASSRLTGGSSDTEAFF. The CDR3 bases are TGCGCCAGCAGCAGATTGACAGGGGGTAGTTCCGACACTGAAGCTTTCTTT.

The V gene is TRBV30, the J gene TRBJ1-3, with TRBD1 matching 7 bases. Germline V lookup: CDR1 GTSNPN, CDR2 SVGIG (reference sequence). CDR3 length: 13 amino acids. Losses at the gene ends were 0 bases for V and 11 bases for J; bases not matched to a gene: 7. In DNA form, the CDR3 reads TGTGCCTGGAGTGTTAGCCAGGGGGTAGCCATATATTTT. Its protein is CAWSVSQGVAIYF.

This CDR3 is CASSEALPAPSTDTQYF. The CDR3 DNA reads as TGTGCCAGCAGTGAAGCGCTTCCAGCCCCGAGCACAGATACGCAGTATTTT. The rearrangement links TRBV2 to TRBJ2-3; D not resolved. CDR1 and CDR2 from the germline V gene are SNHLY and FYNNEI. V was cut by 0 bases and J by 0 bases, with 13 bases left in between. The CDR3 is made up of 17 amino acids. The variable domain in full, with the rest retrieved from reference TRBV2 and TRBJ2-3, is EPEVTQTPSHQVTQMGQEVILRCVPISNHLYFYWYRQILGQKVEFLVSFYNNEISEKSEIFDDQFSVERPDGSNFTLKIRSTKLEDSAMYFCASSEALPAPSTDTQYFGPGTRLTVL.

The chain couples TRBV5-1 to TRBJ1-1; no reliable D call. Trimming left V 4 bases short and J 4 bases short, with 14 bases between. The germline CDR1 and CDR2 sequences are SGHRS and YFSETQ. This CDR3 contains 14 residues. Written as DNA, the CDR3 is TGCGCCAGCAGCCCCCAGGCGGGATCCACTGAAGCTTTCTTT. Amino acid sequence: CASSPQAGSTEAFF.

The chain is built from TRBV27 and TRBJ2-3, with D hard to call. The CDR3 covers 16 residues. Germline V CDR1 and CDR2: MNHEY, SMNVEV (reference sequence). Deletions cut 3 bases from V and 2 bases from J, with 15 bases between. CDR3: CASSFDRLRSTDTQYF. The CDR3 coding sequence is TGTGCCAGCAGTTTCGACCGCTTAAGGTCCACAGATACGCAGTATTTT.

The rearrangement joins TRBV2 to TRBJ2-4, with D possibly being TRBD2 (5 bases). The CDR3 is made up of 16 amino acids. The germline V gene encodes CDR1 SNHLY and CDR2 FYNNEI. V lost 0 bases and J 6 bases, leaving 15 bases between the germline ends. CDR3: CASSEAVDPRGNIQYF. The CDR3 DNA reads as TGTGCCAGCAGTGAAGCGGTCGACCCTCGGGGAAACATTCAGTACTTC.

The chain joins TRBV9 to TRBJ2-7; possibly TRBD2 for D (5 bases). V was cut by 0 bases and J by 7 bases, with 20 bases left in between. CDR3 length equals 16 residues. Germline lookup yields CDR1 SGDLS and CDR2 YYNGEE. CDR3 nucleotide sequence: TGTGCCAGCAGCGTAGTGCAGGATCGCCCCCCGGGGGAGCAGTACTTC. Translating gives CASSVVQDRPPGEQYF.

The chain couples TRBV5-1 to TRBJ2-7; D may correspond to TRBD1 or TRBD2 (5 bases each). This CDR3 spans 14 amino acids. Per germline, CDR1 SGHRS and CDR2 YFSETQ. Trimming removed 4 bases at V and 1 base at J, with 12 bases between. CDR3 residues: CASSRGDLSYEQYF. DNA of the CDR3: TGCGCCAGCAGCCGTGGGGACCTATCCTACGAGCAGTACTTC.

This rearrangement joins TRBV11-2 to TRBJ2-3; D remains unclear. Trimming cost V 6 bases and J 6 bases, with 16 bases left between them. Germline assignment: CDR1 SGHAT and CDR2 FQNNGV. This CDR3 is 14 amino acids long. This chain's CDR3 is CASSAPGMTDTQYF. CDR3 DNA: TGTGCCAGCAGTGCCCCGGGCATGACGGATACGCAGTATTTT.

The CDR3 region has the DNA TGTGCCAGCCGGAGGAGCGGGGATACCTACGAGCAGTACTTC. This codes for CASRRSGDTYEQYF. This sequence joins TRBV6-5 and TRBJ2-5, with 7 bases that match TRBD2. The J call may be mistaken, given a closer DNA end match to TRBJ2-7. The CDR3 runs to 14 residues. Per germline, CDR1 MNHEY and CDR2 SVGAGI.

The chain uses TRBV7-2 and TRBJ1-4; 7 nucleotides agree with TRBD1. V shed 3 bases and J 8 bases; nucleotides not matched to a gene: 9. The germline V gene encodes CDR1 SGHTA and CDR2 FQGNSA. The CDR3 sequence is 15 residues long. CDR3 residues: CASSFRDRLDEKLFF. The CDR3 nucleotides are TGTGCCAGCAGCTTCCGGGACAGACTAGACGAAAAACTGTTTTTT.

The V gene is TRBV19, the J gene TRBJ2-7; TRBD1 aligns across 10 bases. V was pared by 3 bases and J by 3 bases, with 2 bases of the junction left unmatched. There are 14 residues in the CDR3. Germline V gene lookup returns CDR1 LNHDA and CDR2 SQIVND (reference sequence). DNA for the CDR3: TGTGCCAGTAGTATGGACAGGGGGGACTACGAGCAGTACTTC. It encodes CASSMDRGDYEQYF. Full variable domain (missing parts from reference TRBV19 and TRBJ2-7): DGGITQSPKYLFRKEGQNVTLSCEQNLNHDAMYWYRQDPGQGLRLIYYSQIVNDFQKGDIAEGYSVSREKKESFPLTVTSAQKNPTAFYLCASSMDRGDYEQYFGPGTRLTVT.

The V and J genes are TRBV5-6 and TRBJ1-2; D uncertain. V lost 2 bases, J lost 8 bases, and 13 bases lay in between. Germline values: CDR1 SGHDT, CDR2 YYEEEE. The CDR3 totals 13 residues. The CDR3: CASSLRAVGGYTF. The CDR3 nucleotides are TGTGCCAGCAGCTTAAGGGCGGTCGGGGGCTACACCTTC.

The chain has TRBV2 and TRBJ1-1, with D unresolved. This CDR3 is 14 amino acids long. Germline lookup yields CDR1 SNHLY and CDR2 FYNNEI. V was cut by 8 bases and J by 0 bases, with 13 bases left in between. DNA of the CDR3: TGTGCCAGCTCTCGGAACAGTATGAACACTGAAGCTTTCTTT. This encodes CASSRNSMNTEAFF.